The 32 T cell receptor beta chains below come from one sample, sequenced in a study of T cell responses to AZD1222 COVID-19 vaccine. Clones were read by immunoSEQ multiplex PCR, and TCRdb kept only the in-frame ones, dropping some. The data contain 75,000 to 95,000 clones, 88% of them singletons. Here the sequenced sample was peripheral blood, taken 28 days after the second dose of the MenACWY control vaccine. The receptors were sampled from an adult who received the MenACWY meningococcal vaccine as a control.

The chain carries TRBV30 and TRBJ1-2; D is unresolved. The V gene lost 3 bases and the J gene lost 3 bases, with 11 bases spanning the gap. The CDR3 length is 13 residues. Germline assignment: CDR1 GTSNPN and CDR2 SVGIG (reference sequence). DNA of the CDR3: TGTGCCTGGAGCCCCCTAGGATACTATGGCTACACCTTC. Its translation is CAWSPLGYYGYTF.

The CDR3 loop is CASSLGTGGAASTQYF. The CDR3 DNA follows: TGTGCCAGCAGCCTCGGGACAGGGGGTGCAGCGTCGACCCAGTACTTC. The chain links TRBV7-9 to TRBJ2-5; 11 bases match TRBD1. The CDR3 sequence is 16 residues long. Trimming at V came to 5 bases and at J to 7 bases, leaving 12 bases not matched to a gene. Germline V lookup: CDR1 SEHNR, CDR2 FQNEAQ (reference sequence).

J is TRBJ1-1 and V is TRBV6-5, with D possibly being TRBD1 (5 bases). With 8 bases removed from V and 4 bases from J, the gap between germline ends came to 14 bases. There are 13 residues in the CDR3. CDR1 and CDR2 from the germline V gene are MNHEY and SVGAGI. DNA of the CDR3: TGTGCCAGCTCCAGGGAAAGAAGCACTGAAGCTTTCTTT. This encodes CASSRERSTEAFF.

The V and J genes are TRBV5-4 and TRBJ1-2; possibly TRBD1 for D (6 bases). V was pared by 10 bases and J by 7 bases, with 29 bases between. Germline-derived CDR1 and CDR2 are SGHNT and YYREEE (reference sequence). This CDR3 comprises 16 residues. The CDR3: CAGQQGHKAELTGYTF. The CDR3 DNA reads as TGTGCCGGACAACAGGGTCATAAGGCGGAGTTGACTGGCTACACCTTC.

CDR3: CASRQNRAEQYF. CDR3 bases: TGTGCCAGCAGGCAAAACAGGGCCGAGCAGTACTTC. V and J are TRBV28 and TRBJ2-7; D might be TRBD1 (6 bases). Trimming took off 6 bases at V and 6 bases at J, with 12 bases between the two ends. This CDR3 has 12 residues. Germline CDR1 and CDR2: MDHEN and SYDVKM.

The chain links TRBV6-1 to TRBJ2-7; a possible D gene is TRBD1 (5 bases). The germline V gene encodes CDR1 MNHNS and CDR2 SASEGT. Trimming removed 2 bases from V and 4 bases from J, with 15 bases in between. This CDR3 region has 15 residues. CDR3 nucleotide sequence: TGTGCCAGCAGTGAATTTGCGACAGACCTATACGAGCAGTACTTC. It encodes CASSEFATDLYEQYF.

This clone was recorded a few times. This sequence joins TRBV7-8 and TRBJ1-5; TRBD1 matches at 9 bases. Germline V gene lookup returns CDR1 SGHVS and CDR2 FQNEAQ. The trim removed 0 bases at V and 6 bases at J, leaving 9 bases unmatched. The CDR3 contains 17 residues. The CDR3, as DNA: TGTGCCAGCAGCTTAGCGGGGGGGACAGGGCATGGTCAGCCCCAGCATTTT. The encoded protein is CASSLAGGTGHGQPQHF.

J is TRBJ1-1 and V is TRBV20-1; D is unclear. V was shortened by 2 bases and J by 5 bases, with 6 bases between the two germline ends. The germline CDR1 and CDR2 sequences are DFQATT and SNEGSKA (reference sequence). The CDR3 sequence is 11 residues long. The CDR3: CSARIRTEAFF. CDR3 bases: TGCAGTGCTAGAATAAGAACTGAAGCTTTCTTT.

This chain connects TRBV12-3 or TRBV12-4 to TRBJ1-2, with D uncertain. The CDR3 extends over 13 amino acids. Trimming cost V 8 bases and J 2 bases, with 12 bases left between them. The DNA for the CDR3 is TGTGCCAGCTTCCTAGGAGGGAACTATGGCTACACCTTC. It is translated as CASFLGGNYGYTF.

V gene TRBV12-1 combines with J gene TRBJ1-1; the tabulated D call, TRBD1, remains unverified against the DNA. TRBV12-1 is described as a pseudogene. This CDR3 has 16 amino acids. This CDR3 is CASSPGPGQLNTEAFF. CDR3 bases: TGTGCCAGCAGCCCCGGGCCAGGACAGCTGAACACTGAAGCTTTCTTT.

This chain uses TRBV12-3 or TRBV12-4 with TRBJ2-2; no clear D gene. V gave up 4 bases and J gave up 11 bases, with 11 bases separating them. The CDR3 sequence is 12 residues long. The CDR3 here is CASSSWVVELFF. The DNA for the CDR3 is TGTGCCAGCAGTTCTTGGGTGGTCGAGCTGTTTTTT.

V is TRBV18 and J is TRBJ1-2, with no clear D. This CDR3 contains 16 residues. V gave up 0 bases and J gave up 6 bases, with 17 bases separating them. Germline CDR1 KGHSH, CDR2 LQKENI. The CDR3 DNA sequence: TGTGCCAGCTCACCACCGGGTAGGGTAGGAGGAGATGGCTACACCTTC. Its protein is CASSPPGRVGGDGYTF.

The gene calls are TRBV18 and TRBJ1-5; TRBD1 matches 9 bases. With V trimmed by 3 bases and J by 5 bases, 11 bases remained unmatched. Germline V lookup: CDR1 KGHSH, CDR2 LQKENI. The CDR3 is made up of 17 amino acids. The DNA of the CDR3 is TGTGCCAGCTCACCCACAGGGGGCCTTTTAGCGGATCAGCCCCAGCATTTT. Protein: CASSPTGGLLADQPQHF.

This clone was detected only a few times. The chain joins TRBV28 to TRBJ2-7, with 7 bases aligning to TRBD1. V shed 6 bases and J 7 bases; nucleotides not matched to a gene: 12. Germline-derived CDR1 and CDR2 are MDHEN and SYDVKM. The CDR3 covers 14 residues. Here the CDR3 DNA reads TGTGCCAGCAGACCACAGGGGATATCGATAGAGCAGTACTTC. Protein: CASRPQGISIEQYF.

This clone was seen a few times. V and J are TRBV3-1 (or the pseudogene TRBV3-2) and TRBJ2-5, with a possible D match to TRBD1 (6 bases). The CDR3 consists of 17 residues. From germline, CDR1 is LGHDT and CDR2 YNNKEL (reference sequence). V lost 0 bases to trimming and J lost 4 bases, with 18 bases between them. DNA of the CDR3: TGTGCCAGCAGCCAAGATATTAAAGGACAGAGCTTAGAGACCCAGTACTTC. The encoded protein is CASSQDIKGQSLETQYF.

The sample holds one count of this clone. The rearrangement links TRBV30 to TRBJ1-1, with D possibly being TRBD1 (5 bases). Germline assignment: CDR1 GTSNPN and CDR2 SVGIG (reference sequence). The V end lost 3 bases, the J end lost 4 bases, and 18 bases lay between the germline ends. The length of the CDR3 is 15 residues. The CDR3 DNA follows: TGTGCCTGGAGATCCCGGGGGGGTACAGGCACTGAAGCTTTCTTT. This encodes CAWRSRGGTGTEAFF. The complete variable domain, with remaining parts taken from reference TRBV30 and TRBJ1-1, reads SQTIHQWPATLVQPVGSPLSLECTVEGTSNPNLYWYRQAAGRGLQLLFYSVGIGQISSEVPQNLSASRPQDRQFILSSKKLLLSDSGFYLCAWRSRGGTGTEAFFGQGTRLTVV.

This clone has just one count. This sequence joins TRBV6-2 or TRBV6-3 and TRBJ2-7; possibly TRBD2 for D (6 bases). Per germline, CDR1 MNHEY and CDR2 SVGEGT. The germline V and J ends were trimmed by 6 bases and 7 bases, with 10 bases remaining between them. CDR3 length equals 11 residues. DNA of the CDR3: TGTGCCAGCAGCGTGGGGGGAGAGCAGTACTTC. Residues: CASSVGGEQYF.

The chain recombines TRBV5-5 with TRBJ1-2; D ambiguous. This CDR3 contains 13 residues. Germline V gene sequence: CDR1 SGHKS, CDR2 YYEKEE (reference sequence). V dropped 2 bases and J dropped 8 bases, with 13 bases sitting between them. The CDR3 nucleotides are TGTGCCAGCAGCTTTGACAACTCTAACGGCTACACCTTC. Amino acids: CASSFDNSNGYTF.

The V and J genes are TRBV6-5 and TRBJ2-3; TRBD2 matches 8 bases. The ends lost 5 bases at V and 1 base at J; junction bases unmatched: 5. The length of the CDR3 is 15 residues. From germline, CDR1 is MNHEY and CDR2 SVGAGI. The CDR3 loop reads CASSTGGQGTDTQYF. CDR3 sequence (DNA): TGTGCCAGCAGTACGGGGGGGCAGGGCACAGATACGCAGTATTTT.

This clone was picked up a small number of times. The chain is built from TRBV5-1 and TRBJ2-7; D uncertain. The CDR3 has 14 amino acids. Trimming took 4 bases from V and 1 from J, leaving 12 bases between them. Per germline, CDR1 SGHRS and CDR2 YFSETQ. Here the CDR3 reads CASSRDPGSYEQYF. The CDR3 region has the DNA TGCGCCAGCAGCCGAGACCCCGGATCCTACGAGCAGTACTTC.

The genes are TRBV7-2 and TRBJ1-1; D uncertain. Germline loops: CDR1 SGHTA, CDR2 FQGNSA. The CDR3 totals 14 residues. Trimming removed 4 bases at V and 1 base at J, with 10 bases between. The CDR3 nucleotides are TGTGCCAGCAGCTCCACGGACTGGAACACTGAAGCTTTCTTT. It encodes CASSSTDWNTEAFF.

V gene TRBV9 combines with J gene TRBJ1-1; the D gene is possibly TRBD1 (5 bases). The germline CDR1 and CDR2 sequences are SGDLS and YYNGEE. V lost 3 bases and J 0 bases, leaving 9 bases between the germline ends. The CDR3 sequence is 14 residues long. CDR3 sequence reads: CASSADSVNTEAFF. In DNA, the CDR3 is TGTGCCAGCAGCGCCGACAGCGTGAACACTGAAGCTTTCTTT.

The V and J genes are TRBV12-3 or TRBV12-4 and TRBJ1-1; no definite D call. Trimming shortened V by 4 bases and J by 9 bases, and 15 bases separated the two germline ends. The CDR3 loop spans 13 amino acids. In DNA form, the CDR3 reads TGTGCCAGCAGTTCGATTCCGGCCCTACAAGCTTTCTTT. This codes for CASSSIPALQAFF.

In its sample, this clone was seen once. The V call is TRBV5-1, the J call TRBJ2-1; D is tentatively TRBD1 or TRBD2 (5 bases each). From germline, CDR1 is SGHRS and CDR2 YFSETQ. V was shortened by 4 bases and J by 2 bases, with 16 bases between the two germline ends. The CDR3 runs 16 residues. The CDR3 spells CASSVFWDAPYNEQFF. CDR3 DNA: TGCGCCAGCAGCGTTTTTTGGGACGCTCCCTACAATGAGCAGTTCTTC.

The gene calls are TRBV10-2 and TRBJ1-6, with no clear D. Germline assignment: CDR1 WSHSY and CDR2 SAAADI. The CDR3 extends over 16 amino acids. Trimming took off 6 bases at V and 6 bases at J, with 18 bases between the two ends. This CDR3 is CASRLTDQRINSPLHF. CDR3 in DNA: TGCGCCAGCAGACTGACGGATCAGAGGATTAATTCACCCCTCCACTTT.

This rearrangement joins TRBV7-3 to TRBJ2-1; D might be TRBD1 or TRBD2, each matching 6 bases. The CDR3 runs to 16 residues. The ends were cut back, 5 bases at V and 4 bases at J, with 18 bases in the middle. Germline CDR1 SGHTA, CDR2 FQGTGA. In DNA, the CDR3 is TGTGCCAGCAGCCGGTCGTCTGGGGGGCGTTACAATGAGCAGTTCTTC. This sequence encodes CASSRSSGGRYNEQFF. Complete variable domain (other parts from reference TRBV7-3 and TRBJ2-1): GAGVSQTPSNKVTEKGKYVELRCDPISGHTALYWYRQSLGQGPEFLIYFQGTGAADDSGLPNDRFFAVRPEGSVSTLKIQRTERGDSAVYLCASSRSSGGRYNEQFFGPGTRLTVL.

The gene calls are TRBV29-1 and TRBJ1-4, with a possible D match to TRBD1 (5 bases). The germline V gene encodes CDR1 SQVTM and CDR2 ANQGSEA. Deletions cut 3 bases from V and 8 bases from J, with 13 bases between. The CDR3 is made up of 13 amino acids. The CDR3 bases are TGCAGCGTTGATGGGCCAGAGGGGGAAAAACTGTTTTTT. As protein: CSVDGPEGEKLFF.

This clone was observed a handful of times. The chain recombines TRBV5-1 with TRBJ2-3; TRBD2 matches 11 bases. The J segment lost 6 bases and the V segment lost 5 bases, leaving 11 bases of the junction unmatched. Germline CDR1 SGHRS, CDR2 YFSETQ. The CDR3 sequence is 16 residues long. CDR3 in amino acids: CASRVRIAGGIDTQYF. The DNA of the CDR3 is TGCGCCAGCAGAGTTAGAATAGCGGGGGGGATCGATACGCAGTATTTT.

The V gene is TRBV6-2 or TRBV6-3, the J gene TRBJ1-5, with D hard to call. The CDR3 contains 17 residues. The germline V gene encodes CDR1 MNHEY and CDR2 SVGEGT. Trimming removed 5 bases at V and 1 base at J, with 18 bases between. The CDR3 is CASSTAVQASSNQPQHF. The DNA of the CDR3 is TGTGCCAGCAGTACCGCCGTTCAGGCCAGCAGCAATCAGCCCCAGCATTTT.

This chain links TRBV7-8 with TRBJ1-3; no clear D gene. This CDR3 is built from 15 residues. Trimming stripped 5 bases from V and 0 bases from J, with 11 bases between. Germline V CDR1 and CDR2: SGHVS, FQNEAQ. The CDR3: CASSPGLSSGNTIYF. The CDR3 DNA reads as TGTGCCAGCAGCCCCGGACTGAGCTCTGGAAACACCATATATTTT.

The chain recombines TRBV5-1 with TRBJ2-3; the D gene is possibly TRBD2 (6 bases). V shed 4 bases and J shed 2 bases, with 14 bases lying between them. The CDR3 consists of 15 residues. Germline V gives CDR1 SGHRS, CDR2 YFSETQ. The CDR3 region has the DNA TGCGCCAGCAGCACACGGGGGACGGACACAGATACGCAGTATTTT. Protein: CASSTRGTDTDTQYF.

This clone showed up just a few times. V and J are TRBV10-3 and TRBJ2-7; the D gene is possibly TRBD2 (5 bases). Germline lookup yields CDR1 ENHRY and CDR2 SYGVKD. The length of the CDR3 is 13 residues. V was cut by 7 bases and J by 5 bases, with 15 bases left in between. The CDR3 reads CAITGSGNDEQYF. As DNA, the CDR3 is TGTGCCATCACGGGGTCGGGGAATGACGAGCAGTACTTC.